Here is one TCR beta chain with its context. The V gene lost 5 bases and the J gene lost 5 bases, with 12 bases spanning the gap. Germline loops: CDR1 ENHRY, CDR2 SYGVKD. The CDR3 is 13 amino acids. Isolated RNA was reverse transcribed into cDNA used as the sequencing template. Sequencing used immunoSEQ multiplex PCR; TCRdb keeps in-frame clones, though not all of them. The sample records about 180,000 clones, over 55% being singletons. The data were obtained in a study of CD8+ T cells in alopecia areata. The specimen comprised CD4+ T cells sorted from blood, sampled at week 0. This chain connects TRBV10-3 to TRBJ2-5; D is perhaps TRBD1 or TRBD2 (5 bases each). The TCR sequence derives from a human donor with alopecia areata. CDR3 bases: TGTGCCATCAGTTCGACTGAGGGGGAGACCCAGTACTTC. Encoded protein: CAISSTEGETQYF.